This T cell receptor beta chain was recorded in a study of blood T cell repertoires in COVID-19. Only in-frame clones appear in the TCRdb table, and some are missing; sequencing was by immunoSEQ multiplex PCR. Of 150,000 to 200,000 clones in the sample, over 75% are singletons; the top ten hold roughly 0.77%. Unmatched junction bases numbered 4, after V lost 4 bases and J lost 3 bases. Per germline, CDR1 SGHTA and CDR2 FQGNSA. The CDR3 has 14 residues. The source of this sequence is a woman under 30 who had recovered from COVID-19. V is TRBV7-2 and J is TRBJ2-3; 7 bases map to TRBD1. Sequencing input: PBMCs or T cells enriched from blood (not recorded which). CDR3 protein: CASSSARGTDTQYF. CDR3 sequence (DNA): TGTGCCAGCAGCTCCGCCAGGGGGACAGATACGCAGTATTTT.